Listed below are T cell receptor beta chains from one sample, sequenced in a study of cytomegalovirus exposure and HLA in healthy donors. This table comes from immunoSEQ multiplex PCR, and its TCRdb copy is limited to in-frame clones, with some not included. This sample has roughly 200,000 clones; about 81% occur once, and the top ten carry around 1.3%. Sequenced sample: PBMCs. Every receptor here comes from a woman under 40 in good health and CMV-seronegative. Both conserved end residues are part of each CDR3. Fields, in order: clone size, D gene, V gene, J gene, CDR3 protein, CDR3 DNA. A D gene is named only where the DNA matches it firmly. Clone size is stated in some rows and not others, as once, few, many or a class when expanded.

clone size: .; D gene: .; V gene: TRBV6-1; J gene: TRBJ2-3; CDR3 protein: CASSEEGQTDTQYF; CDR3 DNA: TGTGCCAGCAGTGAAGAAGGACAGACAGATACGCAGTATTTT
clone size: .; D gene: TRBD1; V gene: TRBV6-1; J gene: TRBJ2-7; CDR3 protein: CASSDTGGPYEQYF; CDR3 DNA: TGTGCCAGCAGTGATACAGGGGGCCCCTACGAGCAGTACTTC
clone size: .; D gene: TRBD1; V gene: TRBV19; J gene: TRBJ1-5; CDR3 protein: CASSVSGTGVNQPQHF; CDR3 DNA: TGTGCCAGTAGTGTATCCGGGACAGGGGTCAATCAGCCCCAGCATTTT
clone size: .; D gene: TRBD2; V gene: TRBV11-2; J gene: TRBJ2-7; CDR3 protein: CASSLGRLAGTYEQYF; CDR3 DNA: TGTGCCAGCAGCTTGGGACGACTAGCGGGTACCTACGAGCAGTACTTC
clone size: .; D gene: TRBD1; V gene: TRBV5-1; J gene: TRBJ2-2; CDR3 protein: CASRRTGLGTGELFF; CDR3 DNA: TGCGCCAGCAGACGGACAGGGCTCGGTACCGGGGAGCTGTTTTTT
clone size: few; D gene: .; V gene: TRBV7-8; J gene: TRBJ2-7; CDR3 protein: CASRSQAGYEQYF; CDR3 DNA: TGTGCCAGCAGATCCCAAGCAGGGTACGAGCAGTACTTC
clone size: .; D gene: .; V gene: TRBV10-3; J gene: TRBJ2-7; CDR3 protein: CAIRKGESTGEQYF; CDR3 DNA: TGTGCCATCAGGAAAGGGGAATCCACGGGCGAGCAGTACTTC
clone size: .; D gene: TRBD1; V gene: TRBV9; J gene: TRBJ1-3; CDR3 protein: CASRQGGSGNTIYF; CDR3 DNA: TGTGCCAGCAGACAGGGGGGATCTGGAAACACCATATATTTT
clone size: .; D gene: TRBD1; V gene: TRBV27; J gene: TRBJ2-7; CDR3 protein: CASGPSGQHYEQYF; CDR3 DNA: TGTGCCAGCGGCCCCTCGGGACAGCACTACGAGCAGTACTTC
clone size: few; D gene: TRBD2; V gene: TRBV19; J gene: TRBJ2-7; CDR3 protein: CASSRGGTSGSYEQYF; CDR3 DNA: TGTGCCAGTAGTAGGGGCGGGACTAGCGGCTCCTACGAGCAGTACTTC
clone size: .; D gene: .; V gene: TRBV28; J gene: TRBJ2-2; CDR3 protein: CASRLNLPTGELFF; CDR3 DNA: TGTGCCAGCAGATTAAACTTACCAACCGGGGAGCTGTTTTTT
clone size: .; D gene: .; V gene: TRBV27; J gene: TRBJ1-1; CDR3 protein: CASSLNRATEAFF; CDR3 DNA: TGTGCCAGCAGTCTGAACAGGGCCACTGAAGCTTTCTTT
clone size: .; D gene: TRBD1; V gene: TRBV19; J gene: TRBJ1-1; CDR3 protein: CASSKARGLTEAFF; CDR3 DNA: TGTGCCAGTAGTAAGGCCAGGGGGTTGACTGAAGCTTTCTTT
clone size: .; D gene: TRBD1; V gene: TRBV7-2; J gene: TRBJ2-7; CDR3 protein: CASSTDRVHEQYF; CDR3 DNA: TGTGCCAGCAGCACGGACAGGGTCCACGAGCAGTACTTC
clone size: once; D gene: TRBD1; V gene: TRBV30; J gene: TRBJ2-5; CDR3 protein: CAWTDREKETQYF; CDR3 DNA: TGTGCCTGGACGGACAGGGAAAAAGAGACCCAGTACTTC
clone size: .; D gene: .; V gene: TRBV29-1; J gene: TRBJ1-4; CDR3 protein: CSVTQGLTNEKLFF; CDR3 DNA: TGCAGCGTGACTCAGGGGTTGACTAATGAAAAACTGTTTTTT
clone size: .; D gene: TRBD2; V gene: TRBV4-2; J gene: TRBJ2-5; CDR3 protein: CASSPRTSGGAYQETQYF; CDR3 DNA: TGTGCCAGCAGCCCCCGGACTAGCGGGGGGGCCTACCAAGAGACCCAGTACTTC
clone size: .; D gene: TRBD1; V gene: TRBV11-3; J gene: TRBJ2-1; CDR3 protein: CASSLEPGGVGNEQFF; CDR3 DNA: TGTGCCAGCAGCTTAGAGCCAGGGGGCGTAGGCAATGAGCAGTTCTTC
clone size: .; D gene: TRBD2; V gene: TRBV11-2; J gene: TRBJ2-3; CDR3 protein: CASSSRGGLAGVGTGTQYF; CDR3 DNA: TGTGCCAGCAGCTCCAGGGGCGGACTAGCGGGAGTAGGGACGGGGACGCAGTATTTT
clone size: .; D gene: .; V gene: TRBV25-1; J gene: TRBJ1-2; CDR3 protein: CASSEGDIYGYTF; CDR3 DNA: TGTGCCAGCAGTGAGGGGGACATCTATGGCTACACCTTC
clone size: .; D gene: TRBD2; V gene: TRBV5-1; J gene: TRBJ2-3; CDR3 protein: CASNTGGGDTQYF; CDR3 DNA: TGCGCCAGTAACACGGGAGGAGGCGATACGCAGTATTTT
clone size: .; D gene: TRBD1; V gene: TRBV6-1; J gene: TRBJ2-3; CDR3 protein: CASGARGTDTQYF; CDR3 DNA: TGTGCCAGCGGGGCCAGGGGGACAGATACGCAGTATTTT
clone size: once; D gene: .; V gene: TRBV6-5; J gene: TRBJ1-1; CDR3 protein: CASSYPPGLNTEAFF; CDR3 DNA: TGTGCCAGCAGTTACCCACCGGGGTTGAACACTGAAGCTTTCTTT
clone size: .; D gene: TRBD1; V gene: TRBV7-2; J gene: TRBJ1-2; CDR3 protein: CASSPGQIYGYTF; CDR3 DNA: TGTGCCAGCAGCCCGGGACAGATTTACGGCTACACCTTC
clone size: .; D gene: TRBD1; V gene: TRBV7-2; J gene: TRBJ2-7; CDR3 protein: CASTLRDRVHEQYF; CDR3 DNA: TGTGCCAGCACTTTGAGGGACAGGGTCCACGAGCAGTACTTC
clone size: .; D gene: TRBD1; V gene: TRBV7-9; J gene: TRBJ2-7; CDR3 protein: CASSYAGTGDHEQYF; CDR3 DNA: TGTGCCAGCAGCTACGCCGGGACAGGGGACCACGAGCAGTACTTC